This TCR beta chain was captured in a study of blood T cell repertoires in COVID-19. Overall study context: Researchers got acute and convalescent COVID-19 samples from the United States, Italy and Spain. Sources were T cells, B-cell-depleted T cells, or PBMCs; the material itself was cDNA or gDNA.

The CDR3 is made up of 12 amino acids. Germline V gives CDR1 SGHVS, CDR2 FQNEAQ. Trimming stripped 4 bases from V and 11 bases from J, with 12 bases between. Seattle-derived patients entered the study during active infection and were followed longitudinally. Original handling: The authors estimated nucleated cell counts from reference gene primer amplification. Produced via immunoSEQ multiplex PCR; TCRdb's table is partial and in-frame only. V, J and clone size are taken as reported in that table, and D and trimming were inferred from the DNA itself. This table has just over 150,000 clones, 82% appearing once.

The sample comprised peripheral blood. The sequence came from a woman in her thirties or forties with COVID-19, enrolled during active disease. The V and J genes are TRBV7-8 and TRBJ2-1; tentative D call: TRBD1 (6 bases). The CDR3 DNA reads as TGTGCCAGCAGCTCGCCCGGGACAAAGCAGTTCTTC. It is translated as CASSSPGTKQFF. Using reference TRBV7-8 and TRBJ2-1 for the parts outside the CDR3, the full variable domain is GAGVSQSPRYKVAKRGQDVALRCDPISGHVSLFWYQQALGQGPEFLTYFQNEAQLDKSGLPSDRFFAERPEGSVSTLKIQRTQQEDSAVYLCASSSPGTKQFFGPGTRLTVL.